This T cell receptor beta chain was recovered during a study of T cell repertoires in cytomegalovirus infection. The overall study: Indications came from public TCR beta signatures; they pointed to CMV infection and to a matching HLA type. The study's findings and limits: HLA-C-restricted CMV-specific TCR beta clonotypes were dominant in the ex vivo response. People with CMV and the relevant HLA were identified by cumulative public TCR beta family frequency.

TCRdb re-analysed the reads in MiXCR, keeping a single row per CDR3 protein. Of 150,000 to 200,000 distinct CDR3 sequences in the sample, 28% were seen once. This clonotype was picked up a small number of times. The target antigen is unknown. From germline, CDR1 is MNHNS and CDR2 SASEGT. The J segment lost 11 bases and the V segment lost 0 bases, leaving 2 bases of the junction unmatched. The CDR3 is 12 residues long. This clonotype was sampled from a human donor in good health (CMV status not recorded). Some clones in this sample may be carry-over from other donors' samples. This sequence joins TRBV6-1 and TRBJ1-2, with 8 bases that match TRBD1. Sequences were obtained from PBMCs. Here the CDR3 DNA reads TGTGCCAGCAGTGAAGCGCGACAGGGGTACACCTTC. Its protein product is CASSEARQGYTF.